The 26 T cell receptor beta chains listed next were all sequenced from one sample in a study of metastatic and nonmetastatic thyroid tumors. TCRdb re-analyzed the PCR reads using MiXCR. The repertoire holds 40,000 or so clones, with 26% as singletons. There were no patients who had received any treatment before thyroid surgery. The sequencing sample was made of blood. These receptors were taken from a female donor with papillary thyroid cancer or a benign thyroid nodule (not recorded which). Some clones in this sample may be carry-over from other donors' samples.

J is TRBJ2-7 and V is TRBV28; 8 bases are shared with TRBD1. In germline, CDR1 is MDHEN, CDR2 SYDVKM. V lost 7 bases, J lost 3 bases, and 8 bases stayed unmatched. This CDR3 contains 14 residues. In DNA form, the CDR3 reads TGTGCCAGCACTGACCTTGGGACAGGCTACGAGCAGTACTTC. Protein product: CASTDLGTGYEQYF.

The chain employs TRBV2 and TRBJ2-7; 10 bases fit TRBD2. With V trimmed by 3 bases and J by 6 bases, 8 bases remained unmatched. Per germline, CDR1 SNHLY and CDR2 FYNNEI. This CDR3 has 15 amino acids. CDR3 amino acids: CASSENLAGVTEQYF. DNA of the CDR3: TGTGCCAGCAGTGAGAACCTAGCGGGAGTAACCGAGCAGTACTTC.

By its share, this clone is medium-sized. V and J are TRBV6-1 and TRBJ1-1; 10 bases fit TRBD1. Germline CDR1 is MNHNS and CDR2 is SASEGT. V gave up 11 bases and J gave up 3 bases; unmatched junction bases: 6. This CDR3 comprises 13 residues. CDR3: CAGTGTGDTEAFF. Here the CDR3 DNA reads TGTGCCGGTACCGGGACAGGGGACACTGAAGCTTTCTTT.

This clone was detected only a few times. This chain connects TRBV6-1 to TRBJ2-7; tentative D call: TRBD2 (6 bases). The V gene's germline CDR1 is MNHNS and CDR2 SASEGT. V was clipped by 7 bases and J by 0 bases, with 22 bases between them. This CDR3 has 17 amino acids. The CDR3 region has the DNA TGTGCCAGCATATCCATTCGGGGGTCGAGGAGCTCCTACGAGCAGTACTTC. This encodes CASISIRGSRSSYEQYF.

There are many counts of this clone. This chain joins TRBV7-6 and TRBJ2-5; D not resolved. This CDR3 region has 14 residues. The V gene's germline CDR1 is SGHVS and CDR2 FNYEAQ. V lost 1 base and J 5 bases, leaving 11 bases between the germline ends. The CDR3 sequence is CASSLGTVRETQYF. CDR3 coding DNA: TGTGCCAGCAGCTTAGGGACCGTCCGGGAGACCCAGTACTTC.

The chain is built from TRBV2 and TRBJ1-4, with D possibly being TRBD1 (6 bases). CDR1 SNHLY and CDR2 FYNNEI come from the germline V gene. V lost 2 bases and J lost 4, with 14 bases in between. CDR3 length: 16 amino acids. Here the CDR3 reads CASSELRGHDNEKLFF. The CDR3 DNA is TGTGCCAGCAGTGAACTAAGGGGACATGATAATGAAAAACTGTTTTTT.

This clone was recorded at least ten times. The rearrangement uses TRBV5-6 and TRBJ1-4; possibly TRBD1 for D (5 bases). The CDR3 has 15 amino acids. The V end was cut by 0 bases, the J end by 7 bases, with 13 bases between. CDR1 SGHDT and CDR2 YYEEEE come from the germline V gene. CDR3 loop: CASSLAVGRGEKLFF. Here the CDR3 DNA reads TGTGCCAGCAGCTTGGCGGTGGGGCGAGGTGAAAAACTGTTTTTT. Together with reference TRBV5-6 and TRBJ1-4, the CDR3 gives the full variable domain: DAGVTQSPTHLIKTRGQQVTLRCSPKSGHDTVSWYQQALGQGPQFIFQYYEEEERQRGNFPDRFSGHQFPNYSSELNVNALLLGDSALYLCASSLAVGRGEKLFFGSGTQLSVL.

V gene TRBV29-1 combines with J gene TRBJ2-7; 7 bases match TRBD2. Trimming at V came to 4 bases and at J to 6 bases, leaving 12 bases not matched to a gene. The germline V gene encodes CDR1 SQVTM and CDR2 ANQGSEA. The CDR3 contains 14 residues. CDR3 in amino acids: CSVGKSGIGPEQYF. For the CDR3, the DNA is TGCAGCGTTGGTAAGAGCGGGATCGGGCCCGAGCAGTACTTC.

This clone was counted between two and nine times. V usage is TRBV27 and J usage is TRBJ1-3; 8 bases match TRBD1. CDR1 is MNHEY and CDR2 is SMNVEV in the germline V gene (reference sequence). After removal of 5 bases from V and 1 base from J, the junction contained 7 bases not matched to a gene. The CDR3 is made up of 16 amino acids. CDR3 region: CASSLRQGISGNTIYF. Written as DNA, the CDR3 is TGTGCCAGCAGTCTTAGACAGGGGATTTCTGGAAACACCATATATTTT.

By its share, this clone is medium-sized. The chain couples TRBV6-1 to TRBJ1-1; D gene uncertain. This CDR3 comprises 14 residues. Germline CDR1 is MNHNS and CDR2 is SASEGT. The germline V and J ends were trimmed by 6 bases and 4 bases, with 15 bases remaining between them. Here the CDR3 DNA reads TGTGCCAGCAGCGCTGGCCTCGAAGCCACTGAAGCTTTCTTT. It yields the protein CASSAGLEATEAFF.

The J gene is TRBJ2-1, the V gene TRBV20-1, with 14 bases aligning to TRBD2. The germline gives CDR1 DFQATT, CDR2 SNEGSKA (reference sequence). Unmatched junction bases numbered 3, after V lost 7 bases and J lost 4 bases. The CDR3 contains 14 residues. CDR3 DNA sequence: TGCAGTGTCGGACTAGCGGGGGGATACAATGAGCAGTTCTTC. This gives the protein CSVGLAGGYNEQFF.

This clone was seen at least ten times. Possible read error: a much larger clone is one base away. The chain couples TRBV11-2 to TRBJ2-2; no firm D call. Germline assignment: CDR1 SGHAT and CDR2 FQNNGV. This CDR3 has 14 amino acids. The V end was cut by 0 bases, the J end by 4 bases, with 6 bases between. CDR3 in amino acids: CASSLEPGTGELFF. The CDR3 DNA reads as TGTGCCAGCAGCTTAGAACCCGGCACCGGGGAGCTGTTTTTT.

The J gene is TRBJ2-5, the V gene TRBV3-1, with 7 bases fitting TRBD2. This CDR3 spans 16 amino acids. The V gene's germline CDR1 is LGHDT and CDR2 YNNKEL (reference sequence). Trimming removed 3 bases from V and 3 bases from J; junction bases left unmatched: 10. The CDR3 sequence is CASSQGTAAGEETQYF. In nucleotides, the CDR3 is TGTGCCAGCAGCCAGGGGACGGCGGCGGGGGAAGAGACCCAGTACTTC.

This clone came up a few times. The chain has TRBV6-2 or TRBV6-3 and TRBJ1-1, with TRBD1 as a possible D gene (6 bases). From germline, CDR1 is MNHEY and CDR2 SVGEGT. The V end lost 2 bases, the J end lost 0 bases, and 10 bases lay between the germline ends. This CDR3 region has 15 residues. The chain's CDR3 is CASSYGGHLNTEAFF. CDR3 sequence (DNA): TGTGCCAGCAGTTACGGGGGACATTTGAACACTGAAGCTTTCTTT.

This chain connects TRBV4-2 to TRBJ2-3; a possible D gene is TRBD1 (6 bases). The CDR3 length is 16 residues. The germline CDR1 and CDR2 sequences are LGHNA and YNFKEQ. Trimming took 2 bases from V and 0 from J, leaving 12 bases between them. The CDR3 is CASSQRDTTSTDTQYF. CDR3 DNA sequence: TGTGCCAGCAGCCAAAGGGACACGACAAGCACAGATACGCAGTATTTT.

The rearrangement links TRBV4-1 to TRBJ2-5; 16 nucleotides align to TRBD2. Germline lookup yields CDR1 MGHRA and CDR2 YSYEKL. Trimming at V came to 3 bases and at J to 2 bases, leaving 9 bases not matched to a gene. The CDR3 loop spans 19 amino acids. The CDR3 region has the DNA TGCGCCAGCAGCCATCAGGGACTAGCGGGAGGGCCGGGTCAAGAGACCCAGTACTTC. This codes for CASSHQGLAGGPGQETQYF.

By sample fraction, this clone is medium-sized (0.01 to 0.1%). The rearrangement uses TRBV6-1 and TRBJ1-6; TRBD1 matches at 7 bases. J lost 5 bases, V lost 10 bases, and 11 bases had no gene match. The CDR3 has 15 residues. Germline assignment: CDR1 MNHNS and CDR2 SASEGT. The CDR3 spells CATGRGQPNNSPLHF. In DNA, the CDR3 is TGTGCCACCGGCAGGGGACAGCCGAATAATTCACCCCTCCACTTT.

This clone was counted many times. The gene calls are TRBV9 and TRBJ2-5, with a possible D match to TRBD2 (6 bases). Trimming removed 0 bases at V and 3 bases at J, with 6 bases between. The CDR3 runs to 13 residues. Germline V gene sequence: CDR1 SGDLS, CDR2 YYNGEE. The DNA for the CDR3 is TGTGCCAGCAGCGTAGGCGGGGAAGAGACCCAGTACTTC. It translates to CASSVGGEETQYF.

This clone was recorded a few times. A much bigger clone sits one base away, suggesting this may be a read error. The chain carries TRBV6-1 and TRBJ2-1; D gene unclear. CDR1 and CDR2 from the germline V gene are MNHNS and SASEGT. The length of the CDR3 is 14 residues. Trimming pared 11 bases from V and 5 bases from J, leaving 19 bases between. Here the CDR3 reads CACGPFGWDNEQFF. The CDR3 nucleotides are TGTGCCTGCGGCCCCTTCGGGTGGGACAATGAGCAGTTCTTC.

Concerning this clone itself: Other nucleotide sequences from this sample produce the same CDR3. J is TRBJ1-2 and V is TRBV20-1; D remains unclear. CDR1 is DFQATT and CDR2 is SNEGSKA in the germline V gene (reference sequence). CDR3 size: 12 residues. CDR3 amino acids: CSALLGRDGYTF. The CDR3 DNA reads TGCAGCGCCCTCCTGGGCAGAGATGGCTACACCTTC.

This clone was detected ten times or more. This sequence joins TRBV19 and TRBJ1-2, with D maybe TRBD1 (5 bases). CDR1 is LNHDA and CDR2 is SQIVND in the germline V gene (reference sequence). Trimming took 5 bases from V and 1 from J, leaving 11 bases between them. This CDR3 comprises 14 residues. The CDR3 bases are TGTGCCAGTAGTGAAGGGGCGCGTAACTATGGCTACACCTTC. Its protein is CASSEGARNYGYTF.

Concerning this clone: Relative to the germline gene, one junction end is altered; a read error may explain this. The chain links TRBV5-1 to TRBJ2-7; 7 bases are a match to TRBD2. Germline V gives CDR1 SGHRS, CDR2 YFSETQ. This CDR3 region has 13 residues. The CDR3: CASILGTINEHYF. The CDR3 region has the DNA TGCGCCAGCATCTTGGGGACTATTAACGAGCATTACTTC.

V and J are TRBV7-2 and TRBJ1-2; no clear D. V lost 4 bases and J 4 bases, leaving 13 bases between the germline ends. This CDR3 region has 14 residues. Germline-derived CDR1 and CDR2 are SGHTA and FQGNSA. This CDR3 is CASSSQPLLYGYTF. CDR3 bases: TGTGCCAGCAGCTCTCAGCCTCTCCTCTATGGCTACACCTTC.

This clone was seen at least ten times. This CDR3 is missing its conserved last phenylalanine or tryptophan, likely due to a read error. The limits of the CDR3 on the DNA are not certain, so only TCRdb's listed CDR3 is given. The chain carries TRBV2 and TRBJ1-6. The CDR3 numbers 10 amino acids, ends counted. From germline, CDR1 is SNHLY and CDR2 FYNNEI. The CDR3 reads CASSSSGSTV.

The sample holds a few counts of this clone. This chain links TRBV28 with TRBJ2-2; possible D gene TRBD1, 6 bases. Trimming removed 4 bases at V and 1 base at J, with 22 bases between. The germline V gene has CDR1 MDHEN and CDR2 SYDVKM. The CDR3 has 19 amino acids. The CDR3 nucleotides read TGTGCCAGCAGTTCCCTTTGGGGGCTAGCTGTAGGGAACACCGGGGAGCTGTTTTTT. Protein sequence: CASSSLWGLAVGNTGELFF.

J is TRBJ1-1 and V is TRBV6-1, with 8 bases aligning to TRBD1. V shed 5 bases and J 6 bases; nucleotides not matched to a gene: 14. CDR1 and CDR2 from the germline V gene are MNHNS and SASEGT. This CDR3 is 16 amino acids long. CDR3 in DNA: TGTGCCAGCAGTCCCCTCCCAGGGACAGGAGTCTCTGAAGCTTTCTTT. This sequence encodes CASSPLPGTGVSEAFF.